The TCR beta chain described here comes from a study of blood T cells in healthy people across ages (dated by TCRdb to the mid-2010s). Looking at the study overall: In model experiments, roughly one uniquely barcoded TCR beta cDNA molecule per two T cells was captured by template switching. The donors were divided into four age groups: young (average approximately 16 years), middle-aged (about 40), aged (around 59) and long-lived (about 84). Age-related changes in TCR beta repertoire diversity were measured in the study by deep sequencing normalized with unique cDNA molecular identifiers. The study analyzed two additional independent replicas of 1 million unique cDNA reads from the same blood draw for two donors, one aged 18 to 29 and one aged 80 or older. The investigation overall reported the following: Since profiling was done on bulk unsorted PBMCs, naive and antigen-experienced compartments could not be conclusively compared. Estimates of total diversity from one million sequenced T cells were regarded as lower bounds and underestimates. As age increased, observed TCR beta diversity per million T cells dropped in a roughly linear way, and a significant reduction was already evident by age 40. Compared with the aged group, the long-lived group had more naive CD4+ T cells, fewer expanded clones and increased TCR diversity, a pattern suggesting age selection. The percentage of naive T cells measured by flow cytometry correlated strongly with observed TCR beta diversity. Because the CMV infection status of the donors was unknown, age-related changes in expanded clonotypes may potentially have been confounded.

From a lookup of the germline V gene, CDR1 and CDR2 are SGHRS and YFSETQ. The CDR3, from cysteine to phenylalanine, totals 15 residues. Left in the record is the CDR3 DNA by itself, 45 bases read in frame from the first base. The donors were about 40 Caucasian individuals from Russia, aged about 6 to 95 years, who were systemically healthy. Each donor gave approximately 9.4 milliliters of peripheral blood, drawn into EDTA-treated Vacutainer tubes. PBMCs were isolated by Ficoll-Paque density-gradient centrifugation, with at least 6.5 million obtained per sample. Total RNA, at least 5 micrograms per sample, was extracted from PBMCs with Trizol reagent. For every donor, flow cytometry on a PBMC aliquot measured the percentage of naive CD45RAhigh/CD27high T cells. Concerning this clonotype: The antigen this receptor binds is unknown. No qualities accompany the bases; no much larger clone lies one base away.

The receptor library was made with 5' RACE. TCRdb lists the instrument as Illumina HiSeq 2500. A second PCR of about 7 to 12 cycles was performed with a sample-barcoded 5' primer and a J-beta primer mix. A unique molecular identifier was introduced onto each TCR beta cDNA molecule by a template-switch 5' adaptor carrying 12 random nucleotides. Each sample yielded at least 2.5 million CDR3-containing paired-end reads. All of the RNA was converted into first-strand cDNA using the Mint cDNA synthesis kit, with a TRBC-specific oligonucleotide serving as the primer. After uracil-DNA glycosylase treatment, a first 18-cycle PCR used universal primers M1SS and BC2_uni_R on all cDNA. The authors' pipeline ran thus. Normalization of each sample was performed by random selection of 1 million high-quality reads, each carrying a distinct molecular identifier. Reads with shared molecular identifiers were discarded instead of being binned into consensus sequences. MiTCR, with a Q25 quality threshold and the strictest error-elimination algorithm, was used for CDR3 identification, clonotype clustering and error correction. A nonparametric unseen species model with Euler transformation was used to estimate lower-bound total TCR beta diversity. TCRdb reprocessed the public reads (quality trimming at Q25 with fastp, clone calling with MiXCR) and kept in-frame beta chains. Identical CDR3 proteins give one entry, which carries the most common genes and DNA. The V and J calls and clone size are TCRdb's, not the authors'. This sample is represented by around 1,000,000 distinct CDR3 sequences; under 30% of them were singletons. The ten biggest clones cover 0.75% of the sample.

The sample was also reused in another study, on T cells of mothers and their children. As the second study states: The donors were nine systemically healthy Caucasian individuals, made up of three mothers and their six children. cDNA synthesis used all of the extracted RNA, with roughly 1.5 ug of RNA in each 15 ul reaction. In the second PCR, sample barcodes and 2-4 random nucleotides were introduced via the M1S primer. More than 8 million TCR beta CDR3 reads were obtained from each mother, and about 3 million reads were obtained from each child. Thymic selection shapes the output of TCR recombination in a similar way in related and unrelated pairs, and inherited differences have a minor effect. Related mother-child pairs always showed normalized repertoire overlap that was slightly higher than in unrelated mother-child pairs, though the difference was never significant. No persistent microchimeric T cell clones were detected, at a sensitivity of approximately 90 clones per million clonotypes. To look for features that set related mother-child pairs apart from unrelated individuals, the researchers ran deep NGS to compare the TCR beta repertoires of mothers and children. Mothers averaged roughly 36 +/- 4 years of age and children averaged approximately 12 +/- 4 years. After adapters were ligated using NEBNext reagents, the libraries underwent 100+100 nt paired-end sequencing on an Illumina HiSeq 2000. To avoid cross-contamination, the mother libraries and the child libraries were prepared a month apart and sequenced in separate runs. Between roughly 450,000 and 2,000,000 distinct TCR beta clonotypes were identified per donor. Naive TCR beta clonotypes were estimated from low-frequency clonotypes matched to each donor's FACS-determined naive share, without sorting.

What was sequenced was blood. Here the chain combines TRBV5-1 and TRBJ2-7, and 9 junction bases match TRBD2. With the DNA end fitting TRBJ2-1 better, the J assignment may be wrong. This TCR was recovered from a girl aged 2 to 10 in good health. The nucleotide sequence is given as TGCGCCAGCAGCTTGGCGACTAGCGGATACAATGAGCAGTTCTTC. This encodes CASSLATSGYNEQFF.